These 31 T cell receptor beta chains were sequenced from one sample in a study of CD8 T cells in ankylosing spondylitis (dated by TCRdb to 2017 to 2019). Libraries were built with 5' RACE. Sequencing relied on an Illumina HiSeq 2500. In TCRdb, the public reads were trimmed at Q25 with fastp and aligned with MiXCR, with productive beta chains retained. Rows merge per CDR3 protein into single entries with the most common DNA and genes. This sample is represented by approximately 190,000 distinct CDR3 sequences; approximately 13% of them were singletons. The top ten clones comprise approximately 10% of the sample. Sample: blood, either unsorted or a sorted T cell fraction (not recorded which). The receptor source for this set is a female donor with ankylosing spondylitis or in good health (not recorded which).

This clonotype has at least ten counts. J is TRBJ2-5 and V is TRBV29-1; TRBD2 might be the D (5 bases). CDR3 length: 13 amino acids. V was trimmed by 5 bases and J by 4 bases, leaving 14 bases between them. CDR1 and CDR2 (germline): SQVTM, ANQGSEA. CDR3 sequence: CSVSGIGRETQYF. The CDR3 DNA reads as TGCAGCGTTTCGGGGATAGGACGAGAGACCCAGTACTTC.

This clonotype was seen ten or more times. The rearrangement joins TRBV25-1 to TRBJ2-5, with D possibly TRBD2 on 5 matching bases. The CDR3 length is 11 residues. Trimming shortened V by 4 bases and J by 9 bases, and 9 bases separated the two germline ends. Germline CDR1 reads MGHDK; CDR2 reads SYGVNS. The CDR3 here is CASSAGLSQYF. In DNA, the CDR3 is TGTGCCAGCAGTGCTGGACTTTCCCAGTACTTC.

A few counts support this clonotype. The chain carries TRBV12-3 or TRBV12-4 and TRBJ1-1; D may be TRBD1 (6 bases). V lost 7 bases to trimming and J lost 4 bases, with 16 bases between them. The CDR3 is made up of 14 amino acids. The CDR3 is CASTPGGASTEAFF. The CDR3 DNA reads TGTGCCAGCACCCCGGGGGGGGCAAGCACTGAAGCTTTCTTT.

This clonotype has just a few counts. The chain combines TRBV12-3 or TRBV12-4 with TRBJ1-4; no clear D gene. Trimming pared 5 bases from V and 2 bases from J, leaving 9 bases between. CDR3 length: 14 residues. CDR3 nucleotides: TGTGCCAGCAGTACAACGGGGACTAATGAAAAACTGTTTTTT. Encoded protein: CASSTTGTNEKLFF.

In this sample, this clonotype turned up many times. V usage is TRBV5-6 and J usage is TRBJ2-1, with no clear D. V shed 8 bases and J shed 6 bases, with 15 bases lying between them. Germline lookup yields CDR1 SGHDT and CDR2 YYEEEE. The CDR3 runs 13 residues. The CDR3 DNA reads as TGTGCCAGTAGGTTGTGGGTGGTCAATGAGCAGTTCTTC. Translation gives CASRLWVVNEQFF.

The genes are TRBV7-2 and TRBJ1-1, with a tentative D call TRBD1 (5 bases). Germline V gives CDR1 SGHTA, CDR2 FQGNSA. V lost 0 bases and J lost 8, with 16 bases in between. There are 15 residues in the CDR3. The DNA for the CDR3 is TGTGCCAGCAGCTTAGCGCGACGGTCAGGGACCGAAGCTTTCTTT. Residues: CASSLARRSGTEAFF.

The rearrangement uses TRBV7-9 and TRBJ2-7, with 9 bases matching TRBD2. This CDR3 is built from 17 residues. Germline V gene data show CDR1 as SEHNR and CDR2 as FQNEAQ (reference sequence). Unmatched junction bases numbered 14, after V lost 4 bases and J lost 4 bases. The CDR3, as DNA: TGTGCCAGCAGCTCTACCCCGTCCCGGACTAGCGCTTACGAGCAGTACTTC. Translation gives CASSSTPSRTSAYEQYF.

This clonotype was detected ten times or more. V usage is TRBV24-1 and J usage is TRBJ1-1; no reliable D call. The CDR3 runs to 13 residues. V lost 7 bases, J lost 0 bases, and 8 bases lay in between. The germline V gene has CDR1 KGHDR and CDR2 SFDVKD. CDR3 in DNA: TGTGCCACCAGAGGTCCGTTGAACACTGAAGCTTTCTTT. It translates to CATRGPLNTEAFF.

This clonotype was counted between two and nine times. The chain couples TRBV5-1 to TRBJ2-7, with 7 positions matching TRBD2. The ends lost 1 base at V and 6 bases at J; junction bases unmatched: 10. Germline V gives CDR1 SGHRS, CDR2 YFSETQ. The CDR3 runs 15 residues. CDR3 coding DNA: TGCGCCAGCAGCTTGTCTTCGGGAGGACTAATCGAGCAGTACTTC. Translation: CASSLSSGGLIEQYF.

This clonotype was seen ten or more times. CDR3 coding DNA: TGTGCCAGCAGCTCCCTTCCGGGACAGGGCAATCAGCCCCAGCATTTT. This encodes CASSSLPGQGNQPQHF. The chain couples TRBV5-5 to TRBJ1-5; TRBD1 aligns across 8 bases. The CDR3 runs 16 residues. Germline V gene sequence: CDR1 SGHKS, CDR2 YYEKEE (reference sequence). V gave up 3 bases and J gave up 2 bases; unmatched junction bases: 7. The entire variable domain, with the rest obtained from reference TRBV5-5 and TRBJ1-5, is as follows: DAGVTQSPTHLIKTRGQQVTLRCSPISGHKSVSWYQQVLGQGPQFIFQYYEKEERGRGNFPDRFSARQFPNYSSELNVNALLLGDSALYLCASSSLPGQGNQPQHFGDGTRLSIL.

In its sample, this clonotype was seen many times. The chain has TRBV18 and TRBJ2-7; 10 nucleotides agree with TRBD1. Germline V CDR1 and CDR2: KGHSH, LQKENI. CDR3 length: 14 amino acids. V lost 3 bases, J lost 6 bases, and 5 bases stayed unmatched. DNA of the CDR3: TGTGCCAGCTCACCCCGGGACAGGGGTTCCGAGCAGTACTTC. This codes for CASSPRDRGSEQYF.

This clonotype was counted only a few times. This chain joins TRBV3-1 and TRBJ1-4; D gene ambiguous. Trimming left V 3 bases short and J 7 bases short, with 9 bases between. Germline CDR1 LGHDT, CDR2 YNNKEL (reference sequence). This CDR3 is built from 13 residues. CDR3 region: CASSHGIGEKLFF. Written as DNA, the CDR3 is TGTGCCAGCAGCCATGGGATAGGTGAAAAACTGTTTTTT.

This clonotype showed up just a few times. The DNA of the CDR3 is TGTGCCAGCAGCTTAGTCGAGGTCATGGGATCCTACGAGCAGTACTTC. The encoded protein is CASSLVEVMGSYEQYF. This chain connects TRBV7-9 to TRBJ2-7; D is ambiguous. The CDR3 loop spans 16 amino acids. V lost 1 base and J 1 base, leaving 14 bases between the germline ends. Germline lookup yields CDR1 SEHNR and CDR2 FQNEAQ (reference sequence).

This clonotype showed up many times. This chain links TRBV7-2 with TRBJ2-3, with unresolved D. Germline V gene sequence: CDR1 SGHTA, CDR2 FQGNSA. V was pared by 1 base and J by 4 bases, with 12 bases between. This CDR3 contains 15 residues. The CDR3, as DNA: TGTGCCAGCAGCTTAGATCTTTTTCGCGCAGATACGCAGTATTTT. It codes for CASSLDLFRADTQYF. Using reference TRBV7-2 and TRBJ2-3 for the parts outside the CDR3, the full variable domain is GAGVSQSPSNKVTEKGKDVELRCDPISGHTALYWYRQSLGQGLEFLIYFQGNSAPDKSGLPSDRFSAERTGGSVSTLTIQRTQQEDSAVYLCASSLDLFRADTQYFGPGTRLTVL.

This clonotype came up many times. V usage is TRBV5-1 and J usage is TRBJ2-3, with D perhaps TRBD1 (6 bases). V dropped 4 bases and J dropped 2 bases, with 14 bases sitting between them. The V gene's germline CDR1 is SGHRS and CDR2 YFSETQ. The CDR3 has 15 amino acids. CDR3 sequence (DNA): TGCGCCAGCAGCCAGAGCAGGGGCTTCACAGATACGCAGTATTTT. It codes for CASSQSRGFTDTQYF.

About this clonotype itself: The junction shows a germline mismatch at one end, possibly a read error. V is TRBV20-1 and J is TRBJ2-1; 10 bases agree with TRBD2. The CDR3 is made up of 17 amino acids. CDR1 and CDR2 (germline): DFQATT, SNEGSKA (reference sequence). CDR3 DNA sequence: TGCAGTGCCAGAGCAGTACTAGCGGGAAACTCCTACAATGAGCAGTTCTTC. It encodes CSARAVLAGNSYNEQFF.

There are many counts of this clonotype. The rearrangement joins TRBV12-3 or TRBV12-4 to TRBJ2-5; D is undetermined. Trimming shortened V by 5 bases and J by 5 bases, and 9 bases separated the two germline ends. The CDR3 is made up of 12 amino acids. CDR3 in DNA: TGTGCCAGCAGTCCTAGTGGGGAGACCCAGTACTTC. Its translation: CASSPSGETQYF.

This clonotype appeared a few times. The CDR3 region is CASRPGLLSGANVLTF. Written as DNA, the CDR3 is TGTGCCAGCAGGCCGGGACTACTCTCTGGGGCCAACGTCCTGACTTTC. V usage is TRBV6-1 and J usage is TRBJ2-6, with 7 nucleotides matching TRBD2. The V gene end was trimmed by 6 bases and the J gene end by 0 bases; junction bases not matched to a gene: 5. Germline V gene data show CDR1 as MNHNS and CDR2 as SASEGT. CDR3 length: 16 amino acids.

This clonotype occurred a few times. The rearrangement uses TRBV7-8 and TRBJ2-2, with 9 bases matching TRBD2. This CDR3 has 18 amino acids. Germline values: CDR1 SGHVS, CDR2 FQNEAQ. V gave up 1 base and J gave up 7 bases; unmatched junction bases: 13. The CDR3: CASSLVWLAGRTVGELFF. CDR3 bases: TGTGCCAGCAGCTTAGTGTGGCTAGCGGGACGAACGGTCGGGGAGCTGTTTTTT.

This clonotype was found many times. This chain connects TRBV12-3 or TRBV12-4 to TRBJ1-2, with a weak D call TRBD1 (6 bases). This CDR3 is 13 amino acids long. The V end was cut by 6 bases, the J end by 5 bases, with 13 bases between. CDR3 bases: TGTGCCAGCAGCCTTAGACAGGTGTATGGCTACACCTTC. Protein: CASSLRQVYGYTF.

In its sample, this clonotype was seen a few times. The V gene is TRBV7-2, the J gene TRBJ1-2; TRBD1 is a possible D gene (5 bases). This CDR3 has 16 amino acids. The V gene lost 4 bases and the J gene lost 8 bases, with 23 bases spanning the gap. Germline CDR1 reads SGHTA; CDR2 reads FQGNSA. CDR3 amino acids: CASSSAMGPLSEGYTF. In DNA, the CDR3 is TGTGCCAGCAGCTCAGCAATGGGACCGTTATCTGAGGGCTACACCTTC.

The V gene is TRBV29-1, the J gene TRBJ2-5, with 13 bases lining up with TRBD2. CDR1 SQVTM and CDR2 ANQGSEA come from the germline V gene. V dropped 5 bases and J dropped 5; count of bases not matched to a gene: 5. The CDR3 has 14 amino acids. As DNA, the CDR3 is TGCAGCGTTCCTGGACTAGCGGGAGTGGAGACCCAGTACTTC. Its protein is CSVPGLAGVETQYF.

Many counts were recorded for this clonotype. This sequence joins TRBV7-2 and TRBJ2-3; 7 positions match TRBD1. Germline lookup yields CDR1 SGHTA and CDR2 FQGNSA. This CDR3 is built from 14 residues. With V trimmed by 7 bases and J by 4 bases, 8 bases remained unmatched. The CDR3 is CASNRRQGSDTQYF. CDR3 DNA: TGTGCCAGCAATCGGAGACAGGGCTCAGATACGCAGTATTTT. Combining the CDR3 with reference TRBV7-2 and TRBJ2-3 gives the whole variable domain GAGVSQSPSNKVTEKGKDVELRCDPISGHTALYWYRQSLGQGLEFLIYFQGNSAPDKSGLPSDRFSAERTGGSVSTLTIQRTQQEDSAVYLCASNRRQGSDTQYFGPGTRLTVL.

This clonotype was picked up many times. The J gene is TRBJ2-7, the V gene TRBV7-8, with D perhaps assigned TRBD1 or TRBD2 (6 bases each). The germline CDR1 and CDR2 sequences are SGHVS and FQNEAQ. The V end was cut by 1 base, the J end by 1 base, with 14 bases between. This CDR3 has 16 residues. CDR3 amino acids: CASSLGGIGGSYEQYF. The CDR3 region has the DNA TGTGCCAGCAGCTTAGGGGGGATAGGGGGGTCCTACGAGCAGTACTTC.

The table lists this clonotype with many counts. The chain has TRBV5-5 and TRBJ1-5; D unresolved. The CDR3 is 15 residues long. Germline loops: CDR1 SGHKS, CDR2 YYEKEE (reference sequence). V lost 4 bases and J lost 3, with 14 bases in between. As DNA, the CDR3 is TGTGCCAGCAGCCAGCTCCGGGGTGACAATCAGCCCCAGCATTTT. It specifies CASSQLRGDNQPQHF.

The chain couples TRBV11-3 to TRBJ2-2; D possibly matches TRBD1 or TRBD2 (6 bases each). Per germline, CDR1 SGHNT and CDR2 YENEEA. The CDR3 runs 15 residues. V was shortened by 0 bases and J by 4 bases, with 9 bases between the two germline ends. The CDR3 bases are TGTGCCAGCAGCTTAGACAGGGGAGGCACCGGGGAGCTGTTTTTT. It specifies CASSLDRGGTGELFF.

Here the CDR3 DNA reads TGCAGTGCTTCCGAATTAGCGGGGAGCTCCTACAATGAGCAGTTCTTC. This translates into CSASELAGSSYNEQFF. The chain carries TRBV20-1 and TRBJ2-1; TRBD2 agrees at 8 bases. The germline V gene has CDR1 DFQATT and CDR2 SNEGSKA (reference sequence). The V segment lost 5 bases and the J segment 0 bases; nucleotides outside the gene matches: 9. CDR3 length equals 16 residues.

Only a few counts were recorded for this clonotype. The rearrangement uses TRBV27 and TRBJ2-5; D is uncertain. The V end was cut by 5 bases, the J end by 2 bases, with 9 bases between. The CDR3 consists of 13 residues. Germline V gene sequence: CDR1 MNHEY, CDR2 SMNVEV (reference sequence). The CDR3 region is CASSPQIQETQYF. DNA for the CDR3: TGTGCCAGCAGTCCTCAGATTCAAGAGACCCAGTACTTC.

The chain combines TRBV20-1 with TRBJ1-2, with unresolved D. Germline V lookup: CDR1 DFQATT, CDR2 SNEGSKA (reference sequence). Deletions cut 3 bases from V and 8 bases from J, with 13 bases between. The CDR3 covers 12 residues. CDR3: CSASGRVSGYTF. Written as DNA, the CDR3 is TGCAGTGCTAGTGGGAGGGTGTCCGGCTACACCTTC.

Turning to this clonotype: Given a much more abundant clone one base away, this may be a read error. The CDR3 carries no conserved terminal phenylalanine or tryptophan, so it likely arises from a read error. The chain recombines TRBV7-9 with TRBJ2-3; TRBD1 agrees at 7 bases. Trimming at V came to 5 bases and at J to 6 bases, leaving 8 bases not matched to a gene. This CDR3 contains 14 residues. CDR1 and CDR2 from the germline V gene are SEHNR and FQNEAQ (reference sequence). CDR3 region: CASSMTGWSDTQYS. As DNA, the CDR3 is TGTGCCAGCAGCATGACAGGGTGGTCGGATACGCAGTATTCT.

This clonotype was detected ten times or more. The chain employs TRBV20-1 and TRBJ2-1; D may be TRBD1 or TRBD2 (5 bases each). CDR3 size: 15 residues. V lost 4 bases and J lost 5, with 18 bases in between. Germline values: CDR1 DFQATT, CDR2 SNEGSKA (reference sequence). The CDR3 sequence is CSATLTWGRNNEQFF. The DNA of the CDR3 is TGCAGTGCTACCCTGACATGGGGGAGAAACAATGAGCAGTTCTTC.